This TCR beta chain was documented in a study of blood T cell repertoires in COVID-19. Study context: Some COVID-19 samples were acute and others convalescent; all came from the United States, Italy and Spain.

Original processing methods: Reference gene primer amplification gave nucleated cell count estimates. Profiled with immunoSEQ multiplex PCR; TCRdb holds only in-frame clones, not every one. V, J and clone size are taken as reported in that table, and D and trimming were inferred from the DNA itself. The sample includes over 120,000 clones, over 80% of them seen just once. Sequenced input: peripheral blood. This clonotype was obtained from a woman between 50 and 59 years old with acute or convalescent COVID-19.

The CDR3: CASSQDFREGIYNEQFF. The CDR3 nucleotides are TGTGCCAGCAGCCAAGATTTTCGAGAGGGAATATACAATGAGCAGTTCTTC. The J gene is TRBJ2-1, the V gene TRBV3-1 (or the pseudogene TRBV3-2), with D perhaps matching TRBD2 (5 bases). Deletions cut 0 bases from V and 4 bases from J, with 16 bases between. The CDR3 has 17 amino acids. Germline V gene data show CDR1 as LGHDT and CDR2 as YNNKEL (reference sequence).